This passage covers 4 T cell receptor beta chains from one sample sequenced in a study of CD4+ T cells in melanoma. TCRdb keeps only in-frame clones here, not all; method: immunoSEQ multiplex PCR. This table holds 50,000 to 60,000 clones, 60% to 80% found once. Sample: tumor tissue. The receptors shown here come from a human donor with melanoma.

V gene TRBV4-2 combines with J gene TRBJ1-2; D is undetermined. Germline V gene sequence: CDR1 LGHNA, CDR2 YNFKEQ. This CDR3 has 14 amino acids. The V end lost 1 base, the J end lost 4 bases, and 10 bases lay between the germline ends. In DNA, the CDR3 is TGTGCCAGCAGCCAAGTGAGCGGCCCCTATGGCTACACCTTC. This sequence encodes CASSQVSGPYGYTF.

The chain uses TRBV29-1 and TRBJ2-3; the match to TRBD1 covers 9 bases. The CDR3 loop spans 14 amino acids. With V trimmed by 5 bases and J by 2 bases, 5 bases remained unmatched. CDR1 SQVTM and CDR2 ANQGSEA come from the germline V gene. The CDR3 DNA is TGCAGCGTTTCCGGGACAGGGCACACAGATACGCAGTATTTT. Translation: CSVSGTGHTDTQYF.

This clone was seen many times. This chain links TRBV9 with TRBJ2-7; D is undetermined. The CDR3 is made up of 14 amino acids. CDR1 and CDR2 (germline): SGDLS, YYNGEE. Trimming removed 1 base from V and 3 bases from J, with 11 bases in between. CDR3 nucleotides: TGTGCCAGCAGCGTAACCGGGCCTCACTACGAGCAGTACTTC. Protein: CASSVTGPHYEQYF.

This clone has just one count. This chain uses TRBV7-2 with TRBJ1-2, with a possible D match to TRBD1 (6 bases). The length of the CDR3 is 13 residues. Germline V CDR1 and CDR2: SGHTA, FQGNSA. The ends were cut back, 4 bases at V and 6 bases at J, with 12 bases in the middle. The CDR3 spells CASSSQGWNGYTF. The DNA for the CDR3 is TGTGCCAGCAGCTCACAGGGCTGGAATGGCTACACCTTC.